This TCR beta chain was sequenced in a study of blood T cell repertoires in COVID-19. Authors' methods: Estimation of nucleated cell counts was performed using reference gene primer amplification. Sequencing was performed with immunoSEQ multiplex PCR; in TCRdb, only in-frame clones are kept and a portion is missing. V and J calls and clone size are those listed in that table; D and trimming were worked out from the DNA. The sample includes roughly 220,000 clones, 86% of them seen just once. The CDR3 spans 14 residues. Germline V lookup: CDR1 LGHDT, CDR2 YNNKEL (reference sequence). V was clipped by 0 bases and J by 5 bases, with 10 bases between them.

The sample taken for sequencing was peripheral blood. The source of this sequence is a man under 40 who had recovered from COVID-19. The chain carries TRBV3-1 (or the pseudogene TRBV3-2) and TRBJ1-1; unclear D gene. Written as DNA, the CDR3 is TGTGCCAGCAGCCAAGATGTGTGGAGAACTGAAGCTTTCTTT. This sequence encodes CASSQDVWRTEAFF.